Below, 13 T cell receptor beta chains from the same sample are listed, as sequenced in a study of shared clonotypes between healthy human individuals. TCRdb keeps only in-frame clones here, not all; method: immunoSEQ multiplex PCR. Of roughly 500,000 clones in the sample, 95% to 96% were seen once. The sample taken for sequencing was naive CD4+ T cells sorted from blood. Subset reported: CD45RA+ positively selected. The receptors come from a woman aged 25-40 years in good health.

This chain uses TRBV29-1 with TRBJ2-3; 7 bases are a match to TRBD1. CDR1 is SQVTM, CDR2 ANQGSEA, per germline. V lost 3 bases, J lost 4 bases, and 7 bases stayed unmatched. The CDR3 is made up of 14 amino acids. In DNA, the CDR3 is TGCAGCGTTGACCGGGCCCAGGGGGCAGATACGCAGTATTTT. It encodes CSVDRAQGADTQYF.

The chain uses TRBV5-8 and TRBJ1-2; D unresolved. CDR1 is SGHTS and CDR2 is YDEGEE in the germline V gene. This CDR3 contains 14 residues. V lost 0 bases and J lost 3, with 9 bases in between. For the CDR3, the DNA is TGTGCCAGCAGCTTGGTGTCCGGTGACTATGGCTACACCTTC. Protein: CASSLVSGDYGYTF.

The chain recombines TRBV30 with TRBJ1-5; D not certain. Germline-derived CDR1 and CDR2 are GTSNPN and SVGIG (reference sequence). The V gene lost 0 bases and the J gene lost 4 bases, with 16 bases spanning the gap. The CDR3 is 16 amino acids. The CDR3 nucleotides are TGTGCCTGGAGTGTACCAAAGGGCATAAAAAATCAGCCCCAGCATTTT. Amino acid sequence: CAWSVPKGIKNQPQHF.

V is TRBV2 and J is TRBJ1-2, with 7 bases fitting TRBD1. V gave up 4 bases and J gave up 13 bases; unmatched junction bases: 6. Germline CDR1 SNHLY, CDR2 FYNNEI. The CDR3 covers 11 residues. The chain's CDR3 is CASSGGQKATF. DNA of the CDR3: TGTGCCAGCAGTGGGGGACAGAAGGCCACCTTC.

The V gene is TRBV4-1, the J gene TRBJ2-2, with 7 bases that match TRBD2. With 2 bases clipped from V and 6 bases from J, the junction kept 12 bases outside the gene matches. CDR1 MGHRA and CDR2 YSYEKL come from the germline V gene. This CDR3 contains 17 residues. The CDR3 nucleotides read TGCGCCAGCAGCCAATTTTTCCTTTCGGCGGGAGCCGGGGAGCTGTTTTTT. Its translation: CASSQFFLSAGAGELFF.

This chain links TRBV11-2 with TRBJ1-1, with D possibly TRBD1 on 5 matching bases. The V and J ends lost 2 bases and 0 bases respectively, with 10 bases between them. Germline V gives CDR1 SGHAT, CDR2 FQNNGV. The CDR3 is 15 amino acids. The CDR3: CASSLSRGMNTEAFF. DNA for the CDR3: TGTGCCAGCAGCTTATCGAGGGGAATGAACACTGAAGCTTTCTTT.

The chain is built from TRBV6-5 and TRBJ2-7, with 10 positions matching TRBD1. The CDR3 is 14 residues long. Germline V gene sequence: CDR1 MNHEY, CDR2 SVGAGI. V shed 5 bases and J 4 bases; nucleotides not matched to a gene: 5. The CDR3 is CASSIDRGQYEQYF. CDR3 nucleotide sequence: TGTGCCAGCAGTATCGACAGGGGGCAATACGAGCAGTACTTC.

This rearrangement joins TRBV6-6 to TRBJ2-1; TRBD2 agrees at 7 bases. The CDR3 is made up of 15 amino acids. Germline assignment: CDR1 MNHNY and CDR2 SVGAGI (reference sequence). V lost 6 bases to trimming and J lost 0 bases; unmatched junction nucleotides: 5. The CDR3 here is CASRPLADSYNEQFF. The DNA for the CDR3 is TGTGCCAGCAGGCCCCTAGCGGACTCCTACAATGAGCAGTTCTTC.

The chain uses TRBV7-9 and TRBJ2-7, with 9 bases identical to TRBD2. Losses at the gene ends were 5 bases for V and 0 bases for J; bases not matched to a gene: 8. The CDR3 runs 16 residues. CDR1 and CDR2 (germline): SEHNR, FQNEAQ (reference sequence). The DNA for the CDR3 is TGTGCCAGCAGCGACACCTTTAGCGGGGGCTCCTACGAGCAGTACTTC. This encodes CASSDTFSGGSYEQYF.

This clone was observed a few times. The J gene is TRBJ2-7, the V gene TRBV10-3; 10 bases are a match to TRBD2. This CDR3 has 13 amino acids. From germline, CDR1 is ENHRY and CDR2 SYGVKD. With 8 bases clipped from V and 7 bases from J, the junction kept 8 bases outside the gene matches. Here the CDR3 reads CAISLAGEVEQYF. In DNA form, the CDR3 reads TGTGCCATCTCCCTAGCGGGAGAGGTAGAGCAGTACTTC.

The chain has TRBV5-6 and TRBJ1-5; D perhaps matches TRBD1 (5 bases). Per germline, CDR1 SGHDT and CDR2 YYEEEE. With 2 bases removed from V and 4 bases from J, the gap between germline ends came to 13 bases. CDR3 length: 15 amino acids. The CDR3 DNA is TGTGCCAGCAGCTTCGGCGGATGGGGGAATCAGCCCCAGCATTTT. It translates to CASSFGGWGNQPQHF.

This rearrangement joins TRBV7-6 to TRBJ2-3; 8 positions match TRBD2. Germline values: CDR1 SGHVS, CDR2 FNYEAQ. The CDR3 is made up of 14 amino acids. The V segment lost 4 bases and the J segment 6 bases; nucleotides outside the gene matches: 6. This CDR3 reads CASSSERERDTQYF. In DNA, the CDR3 is TGTGCCAGCAGCTCTGAGCGGGAGAGGGATACGCAGTATTTT.

This chain joins TRBV5-1 and TRBJ2-2; D remains ambiguous. The germline CDR1 and CDR2 sequences are SGHRS and YFSETQ. The ends were cut back, 4 bases at V and 2 bases at J, with 3 bases in the middle. This CDR3 region has 12 residues. CDR3 nucleotides: TGCGCCAGCAGCACAAACACCGGGGAGCTGTTTTTT. Encoded protein: CASSTNTGELFF.